Listed below are T cell receptor beta chains from one sample, sequenced in a study of T cell responses to AZD1222 COVID-19 vaccine. Profiling relied on immunoSEQ multiplex PCR, and the TCRdb table lists in-frame clones only, not all of them. The sample lists 85,000 to 100,000 clones, approximately 91% occurring once. The source was peripheral blood, collected 28 days after the second AZD1222 dose. Source of these receptors: an adult who received the AZD1222 COVID-19 vaccine. Both conserved end residues are part of each CDR3. Fields, in order: J gene, D gene, clone size, V gene, CDR3 DNA, CDR3 protein. The D gene is left open where the match is weak. Clone size is shown for a subset of rows, as once, few, many or a class of expanded clone.

TRBJ1-2,TRBD1,.,TRBV19,TGTGCCAGTAGTATAACCGGACAGGGATATATGGGTTCGGGCTACACCTTC,CASSITGQGYMGSGYTF
TRBJ1-1,.,once,TRBV5-1,TGCGCCAGCAGCTTGGCACAGACGAATGAAGCTTTCTTT,CASSLAQTNEAFF
TRBJ2-3,.,.,TRBV3-1/TRBV3-2,TGTGCCAGCAGCCGGGGCGTAACTGCAGATACGCAGTATTTT,CASSRGVTADTQYF
TRBJ1-6,.,few,TRBV3-1/TRBV3-2,TGTGCCAGCAGACCCCGGATGGACGCACCCCTCCACTTT,CASRPRMDAPLHF
TRBJ1-5,.,.,TRBV7-9,TGTGCCAGCAGTAAAAACACGGTGAGAAATCAGCCCCAGCATTTT,CASSKNTVRNQPQHF
TRBJ2-1,TRBD2,.,TRBV7-2,TGTGCCAGCAGCTTGCCCGAGCTAGCGGGGGGATCCAATGAGCAGTTCTTC,CASSLPELAGGSNEQFF
TRBJ1-2,.,.,TRBV5-1,TGCGCCAGCAGCTTGGAGGGGCGCGGGAATAACTATGGCTACACCTTC,CASSLEGRGNNYGYTF
TRBJ1-1,.,.,TRBV5-1,TGCGCCAGCAGGAGGAGTGAAGGTATGAACACTGAAGCTTTCTTT,CASRRSEGMNTEAFF
TRBJ2-3,TRBD2,.,TRBV3-1/TRBV3-2,TGTGCCAGCAGCCAAGATGTTCCTAGCGGTCTCACAGATACGCAGTATTTT,CASSQDVPSGLTDTQYF
TRBJ2-1,.,.,TRBV19,TGTGCCAGTAGTAGGGACTCTCAATATGAGCAGTTCTTC,CASSRDSQYEQFF
TRBJ2-7,TRBD1,.,TRBV12-3/TRBV12-4,TGTGCCAGCAGTTACGACAGGGTGCAGTACTTC,CASSYDRVQYF
TRBJ1-4,.,.,TRBV9,TGTGCCAGCAGCGCAACAGGCAGCGTAAATGAAAAACTGTTTTTT,CASSATGSVNEKLFF
TRBJ1-5,TRBD1,.,TRBV19,TGTGCCAGTAGTAAGGACAGGGGGAGCAATCAGCCCCAGCATTTT,CASSKDRGSNQPQHF
TRBJ2-1,TRBD1,.,TRBV9,TGTGCCAGCAGCCGGGGACAGGGGTTTTACAATGAGCAGTTCTTC,CASSRGQGFYNEQFF
TRBJ2-6,TRBD2,.,TRBV7-9,TGTGCCAGCAGCTTTTCTGGCGGGGGGTACTATGCGGCCAACGTCCTGACTTTC,CASSFSGGGYYAANVLTF
TRBJ2-1,TRBD2,few,TRBV6-5,TGTGCCAGCAGGACTAGCGGGTCCTACAATGAGCAGTTCTTC,CASRTSGSYNEQFF
TRBJ2-2,.,.,TRBV5-1,TGCGCCAGCAGCCCCGCCGGGACCGCGAACACCGGGGAGCTGTTTTTT,CASSPAGTANTGELFF
TRBJ1-1,.,once,TRBV3-1/TRBV3-2,TGTGCCAGCAGCCAAGCAGTCGACACTGAAGCTTTCTTT,CASSQAVDTEAFF
TRBJ1-4,.,.,TRBV29-1,TGCAGCGCCGGGGACACGAGAAATGAAAAACTGTTTTTT,CSAGDTRNEKLFF
TRBJ1-6,TRBD1,.,TRBV7-3,TGTGCCAGCAGAAGGGACAGTAATTCACCCCTCCACTTT,CASRRDSNSPLHF
TRBJ2-1,.,.,TRBV10-1,TGCGCCAGCAGTGAGGAGAATCCAGGGAGCTCCTACAATGAGCAGTTCTTC,CASSEENPGSSYNEQFF
TRBJ1-1,.,.,TRBV5-1,TGCGCCAGCAGCTTGGAGGGGGTGGGACGAAGGGTCCAGAACACTGAAGCTTTCTTT,CASSLEGVGRRVQNTEAFF
TRBJ1-5,.,.,TRBV19,TGTGCCAGTAGCCTCAGGGGTTATCAGCCCCAGCATTTT,CASSLRGYQPQHF
TRBJ1-1,TRBD1,.,TRBV3-1/TRBV3-2,TGTGCCAGCAGCCAAGGGACAGGGGGCAAGTCTTTCTTT,CASSQGTGGKSFF
TRBJ2-3,TRBD1,.,TRBV28,TGTGCCAGCAGTTTATTGGGACAGGGCACAGATACGCAGTATTTT,CASSLLGQGTDTQYF
TRBJ2-2,.,.,TRBV6-5,TGTGCCAGCCGCCGGGACGCTCGGAACACCGGGGAGCTGTTTTTT,CASRRDARNTGELFF
TRBJ1-6,TRBD1,.,TRBV2,TGTGCCAGCTCTGGACAGGGGGTTAATTCACCCCTCCACTTT,CASSGQGVNSPLHF
TRBJ2-3,TRBD1,.,TRBV6-5,TGTGCCAGCAGGGCCGGACAGGGGGTCACAGATACGCAGTATTTT,CASRAGQGVTDTQYF
TRBJ2-5,.,.,TRBV3-1/TRBV3-2,TGTGCCAGCAGCCAGGACGCCGTCAAGACCCAGTACTTC,CASSQDAVKTQYF
TRBJ1-1,.,.,TRBV11-2,TGTGCCAGCAGCCCCGCCGGGGGGGGCCGCACTGAAGCTTTCTTT,CASSPAGGGRTEAFF
TRBJ2-1,.,.,TRBV7-6,TGTGCCAGCAGCTTAGGGACAAACAATGAGCAGTTCTTC,CASSLGTNNEQFF
TRBJ2-5,.,.,TRBV7-9,TGTGCCAGCAGCTTCCTAAGGGGTAAAGAGACCCAGTACTTC,CASSFLRGKETQYF
TRBJ1-2,.,.,TRBV5-1,TGCGCCAGCAGCTCGGACGAAGCTGGCTACACCTTC,CASSSDEAGYTF
TRBJ1-2,.,.,TRBV29-1,TGCAGCGTTGAAGTTGGGGCAGGGTGGGGCTACACCTTC,CSVEVGAGWGYTF
TRBJ1-5,.,.,TRBV19,TGTGCCAGTAGTACGCCACGCAATCAGCCCCAGCATTTT,CASSTPRNQPQHF
TRBJ1-6,.,.,TRBV5-4,TGTGCCAGCAGCCCCGACTCCTATAATTCACCCCTCCACTTT,CASSPDSYNSPLHF
TRBJ2-3,TRBD2,.,TRBV3-1/TRBV3-2,TGTGCCAGCAGCCAAGAAAGGCTAGCGGGGGGTACAGATACGCAGTATTTT,CASSQERLAGGTDTQYF
TRBJ1-4,.,.,TRBV3-1/TRBV3-2,TGTGCCAGCAGCCGCTCGGGGGCGGGCGCAACTAATGAAAAACTGTTTTTT,CASSRSGAGATNEKLFF
TRBJ1-6,.,.,TRBV3-1/TRBV3-2,TGTGCCAGCAGCCTAAGTGGGAGGGGAGGATCACCCCTCCACTTT,CASSLSGRGGSPLHF
TRBJ2-2,TRBD2,.,TRBV4-1,TGCGCCAGCAGCACCCGGACTAGCGGGGGGCTCGACGGGGAGCTGTTTTTT,CASSTRTSGGLDGELFF
TRBJ2-2,TRBD2,once,TRBV6-8,TGTGCCACCGAATTAGCGGGGGAGAACACCGGGGAGCTGTTTTTT,CATELAGENTGELFF
TRBJ1-4,TRBD1,.,TRBV30,TGTGCCTGGAGTGAACCACAGGGGGCGTATGAAAAACTGTTTTTT,CAWSEPQGAYEKLFF
TRBJ1-2,TRBD1,.,TRBV5-4,TGTGCCAGCAGCCGATCGACAGGGGGCTATGGCTACACCTTC,CASSRSTGGYGYTF
TRBJ1-5,.,.,TRBV18,TGTGCCAGCTCACTGGTGGGGCATGGCAATCAGCCCCAGCATTTT,CASSLVGHGNQPQHF
TRBJ2-3,.,once,TRBV12-3/TRBV12-4,TGTGCCAGCAGGAGGGGGTGGGCAGATACGCAGTATTTT,CASRRGWADTQYF
TRBJ2-5,.,few,TRBV3-1/TRBV3-2,TGTGCCAGCAGCCATCAAGAGACCCAGTACTTC,CASSHQETQYF
TRBJ1-2,.,.,TRBV6-5,TGTGCCAGCAAAAGGGAAACAGCTCAAAACTATGGCTACACCTTC,CASKRETAQNYGYTF
TRBJ2-1,TRBD2,once,TRBV4-1,TGCGCCAGCAGCCAGACTAGCGGGGGGGCCCGACCCTACAATGAGCAGTTCTTC,CASSQTSGGARPYNEQFF
TRBJ2-3,.,.,TRBV9,TGTGCCAGCAGCGGAAACAGGGCAGCGCACACAGATACGCAGTATTTT,CASSGNRAAHTDTQYF
TRBJ1-2,.,.,TRBV7-9,TGTGCCAGCAGCTCCATCCTAGGTAGCTACACCTTC,CASSSILGSYTF
TRBJ1-6,TRBD1,.,TRBV5-1,TGCGCCAGCAGCTTGGCCCTTTTGGGACAGGGTGGTTCACCCCTCCACTTT,CASSLALLGQGGSPLHF
TRBJ2-7,TRBD1,.,TRBV3-1/TRBV3-2,TGTGCCAGCAGCCCAGGGGACAGGGTAAGCTCCTACGAGCAGTACTTC,CASSPGDRVSSYEQYF
TRBJ1-5,.,.,TRBV6-6,TGTGCCAGCGGTCCTATATCAGGGGCTAGCGATAGCAATCAGCCCCAGCATTTT,CASGPISGASDSNQPQHF
TRBJ2-7,TRBD1,.,TRBV18,TGTGCCAGCTCACCCCGACAGGGCGGAATAGCCTACGAGCAGTACTTC,CASSPRQGGIAYEQYF
TRBJ2-3,.,.,TRBV5-8,TGTGCCAGCAGCTTTGGTCTACCCAACACAGATACGCAGTATTTT,CASSFGLPNTDTQYF
TRBJ2-5,.,.,TRBV5-4,TGTGCCAGCAGCCCCACTGGCCCTAAGACCCAGTACTTC,CASSPTGPKTQYF
TRBJ1-4,.,.,TRBV4-1,TGCGCCAGCAGCCAAGATGGGGGGGTAGGTGAAAAACTGTTTTTT,CASSQDGGVGEKLFF
TRBJ2-5,TRBD1,.,TRBV5-1,TGCGCCAGCAGCTCTCTCGGGACAGGGTCCGTAGAGACCCAGTACTTC,CASSSLGTGSVETQYF
TRBJ1-1,.,.,TRBV3-1/TRBV3-2,TGTGCCAGCAGCCTAGTGAGGGACACTGAAGCTTTCTTT,CASSLVRDTEAFF